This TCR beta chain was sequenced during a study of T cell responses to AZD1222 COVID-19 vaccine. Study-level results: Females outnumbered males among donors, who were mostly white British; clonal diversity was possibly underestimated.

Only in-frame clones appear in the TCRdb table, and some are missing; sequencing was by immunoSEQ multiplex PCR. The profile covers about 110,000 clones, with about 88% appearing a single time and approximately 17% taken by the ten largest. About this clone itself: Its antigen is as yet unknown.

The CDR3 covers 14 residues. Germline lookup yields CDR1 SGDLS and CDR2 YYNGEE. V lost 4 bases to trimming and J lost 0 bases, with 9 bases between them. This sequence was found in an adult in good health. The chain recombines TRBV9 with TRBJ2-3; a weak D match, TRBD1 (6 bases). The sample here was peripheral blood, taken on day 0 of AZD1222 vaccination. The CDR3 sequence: CASSYRDSTDTQYF. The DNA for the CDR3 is TGTGCCAGCAGCTACAGGGACAGCACAGATACGCAGTATTTT.